This note documents a single T cell receptor (beta chain) sequence. This specimen belongs to a study of blood T cells in healthy people across ages. A sample-barcoded 5' primer and a J-beta primer mix were used in a second PCR of roughly 7 to 11 cycles. One entry per CDR3 protein results from TCRdb running MiXCR on the 5' RACE reads. The sample contains about 640,000 distinct CDR3 sequences, 58% of which appear only once. Isolation recovered at least 6.5 million PBMCs from every sample. The sequenced material came from blood. This TCR was recovered from a man aged 55 to 70 in good health.

The CDR3 DNA reads as TGCAGTGCTCCCCAGCTACAAGAGACCCAGTACTTC. This encodes CSAPQLQETQYF. The chain carries TRBV20-1 and TRBJ2-5; no clear D gene. V shed 5 bases and J shed 2 bases, with 9 bases lying between them. This CDR3 comprises 12 residues. Per the germline V gene, CDR1 is DFQATT and CDR2 is SNEGSKA (reference sequence).